A single sample gave rise to the 25 T cell receptor beta chains below, sequenced in a study of cytomegalovirus exposure and HLA in healthy donors. With 60 Vbeta and 13 Jbeta primers, the PCR was carried out. Clones were read by immunoSEQ multiplex PCR, and TCRdb kept only the in-frame ones, dropping some. This table lists roughly 79,000 clones. The sequenced sample consisted of PBMCs. The receptors were gathered from a man aged 25-45 years in good health and CMV-seronegative.

This chain joins TRBV7-9 and TRBJ2-5, with 10 bases matching TRBD2. CDR3 size: 15 residues. The V segment lost 5 bases and the J segment 4 bases; nucleotides outside the gene matches: 7. Germline loops: CDR1 SEHNR, CDR2 FQNEAQ (reference sequence). CDR3 amino acids: CASSLIAGGSETQYF. The DNA of the CDR3 is TGTGCCAGCAGCCTAATAGCGGGAGGTTCAGAGACCCAGTACTTC.

This sequence joins TRBV6-1 and TRBJ2-7, with 13 bases matching TRBD2. V was pared by 6 bases and J by 1 base, with 3 bases of the junction left unmatched. CDR1 is MNHNS, CDR2 SASEGT, per germline. The CDR3 runs 15 residues. Written as DNA, the CDR3 is TGTGCCAGCAGGGGACTAGCGGGATGGTCCTACGAGCAGTACTTC. It specifies CASRGLAGWSYEQYF.

The gene calls are TRBV5-4 and TRBJ1-4, with D maybe TRBD1 (6 bases). This CDR3 spans 14 amino acids. V was pared by 4 bases and J by 0 bases, with 7 bases between. Germline CDR1 is SGHNT and CDR2 is YYREEE (reference sequence). The CDR3: CASSRTATNEKLFF. Written as DNA, the CDR3 is TGTGCCAGCAGCAGGACAGCAACTAATGAAAAACTGTTTTTT.

This rearrangement joins TRBV4-1 to TRBJ2-5; D is unclear. The CDR3 runs to 15 residues. Trimming shortened V by 4 bases and J by 5 bases, and 17 bases separated the two germline ends. Germline values: CDR1 MGHRA, CDR2 YSYEKL. The DNA of the CDR3 is TGCGCCAGCAGCCTCTCGGTCAGCGCTGGGGAGACCCAGTACTTC. It codes for CASSLSVSAGETQYF.

The CDR3, as DNA: TGTGCCAGTAGTTACAGGGGGCTGAACACTGAAGCTTTCTTT. Protein: CASSYRGLNTEAFF. The chain links TRBV19 to TRBJ1-1; 9 positions match TRBD1. V shed 5 bases, J shed 0 bases, and the junction held 1 base outside the gene matches. Germline V CDR1 and CDR2: LNHDA, SQIVND (reference sequence). The CDR3 spans 14 residues.

The chain recombines TRBV9 with TRBJ2-1; 8 nucleotides line up with TRBD2. Germline CDR1 and CDR2: SGDLS and YYNGEE. Unmatched junction bases numbered 5, after V lost 6 bases and J lost 9 bases. The CDR3 covers 12 residues. The CDR3 nucleotides are TGTGCCAGCACCAGCGGGGGTGGTGAGCAGTTCTTC. It yields the protein CASTSGGGEQFF.

The V and J genes are TRBV4-1 and TRBJ2-7, with 13 bases fitting TRBD2. The germline V gene has CDR1 MGHRA and CDR2 YSYEKL. The CDR3 extends over 17 amino acids. The junction had 5 bases not matched to a gene; V was cut back by 0 bases and J by 3 bases. Here the CDR3 reads CASSQDGLAGAYYEQYF. The CDR3, as DNA: TGCGCCAGCAGCCAAGATGGACTAGCGGGGGCGTACTACGAGCAGTACTTC.

The rearrangement links TRBV7-9 to TRBJ2-5; D might be TRBD2 (6 bases). The V gene lost 3 bases and the J gene lost 1 base, with 12 bases spanning the gap. There are 15 residues in the CDR3. Germline-derived CDR1 and CDR2 are SEHNR and FQNEAQ (reference sequence). In DNA, the CDR3 is TGTGCCAGCAGCTTCGGCAGGGAGGTCCAAGAGACCCAGTACTTC. Translating it yields CASSFGREVQETQYF.

The genes are TRBV2 and TRBJ1-1; D unclear. The CDR3 loop spans 13 amino acids. V was pared by 7 bases and J by 2 bases, with 11 bases between. The germline V gene has CDR1 SNHLY and CDR2 FYNNEI. The CDR3 loop reads CASMREVNTEAFF. The CDR3 coding sequence is TGTGCCAGCATGAGGGAGGTCAACACTGAAGCTTTCTTT.

The V and J genes are TRBV5-1 and TRBJ2-2; TRBD2 matches 9 bases. Germline lookup yields CDR1 SGHRS and CDR2 YFSETQ. The CDR3 length is 15 residues. The V segment lost 0 bases and the J segment 7 bases; nucleotides outside the gene matches: 4. CDR3 DNA: TGCGCCAGCAGCTTGGAAGGGACTAGCCACGGGGAGCTGTTTTTT. The encoded protein is CASSLEGTSHGELFF.

V usage is TRBV5-1 and J usage is TRBJ2-7; D remains ambiguous. The CDR3 has 13 residues. From germline, CDR1 is SGHRS and CDR2 YFSETQ. Deletions cut 1 base from V and 0 bases from J, with 5 bases between. The CDR3 nucleotides read TGCGCCAGCAGCTTGTTCGGCTCCTACGAGCAGTACTTC. It is translated as CASSLFGSYEQYF.

The genes are TRBV15 and TRBJ2-7; 7 nucleotides line up with TRBD2. The CDR3 is 13 residues long. Trimming took 6 bases from V and 5 from J; bases not matched to a gene: 7. Germline assignment: CDR1 LNHNV and CDR2 YYDKDF (reference sequence). In DNA, the CDR3 is TGTGCCACCAGGAGGCCCGGGGGGAACGAGCAGTACTTC. This codes for CATRRPGGNEQYF.

The rearrangement links TRBV19 to TRBJ1-1; D call uncertain. The CDR3 spans 16 residues. Between the trimmed V and J ends, which lost 3 bases and 1 base, there was a span of 15 bases. Per germline, CDR1 LNHDA and CDR2 SQIVND (reference sequence). The CDR3 region has the DNA TGTGCCAGTAGTATCAAAGAGGGCTGGAAGAACACTGAAGCTTTCTTT. Translation: CASSIKEGWKNTEAFF.

CDR3 nucleotide sequence: TGTGCCAGCAGTTACGGGCTGGGTAGCAATGAGCAGTTCTTC. Translation gives CASSYGLGSNEQFF. This chain joins TRBV6-6 and TRBJ2-1; D is unresolved. There are 14 residues in the CDR3. Per germline, CDR1 MNHNY and CDR2 SVGAGI (reference sequence). Trimming pared 2 bases from V and 6 bases from J, leaving 11 bases between.

V gene TRBV5-5 combines with J gene TRBJ1-2; D ambiguous. This CDR3 comprises 13 residues. From germline, CDR1 is SGHKS and CDR2 YYEKEE (reference sequence). V lost 0 bases and J 6 bases, leaving 9 bases between the germline ends. CDR3 DNA sequence: TGTGCCAGCAGCTTGGCCGCCGGGGATGGCTACACCTTC. It yields the protein CASSLAAGDGYTF.

The chain links TRBV7-2 to TRBJ1-3; D remains ambiguous. V dropped 5 bases and J dropped 3 bases, with 5 bases sitting between them. From germline, CDR1 is SGHTA and CDR2 FQGNSA. The CDR3 spans 12 residues. CDR3 DNA: TGTGCCAGCAGCCCAGGTGGAAACACCATATATTTT. Translating it yields CASSPGGNTIYF. The full variable domain, with the rest looked up from reference TRBV7-2 and TRBJ1-3, is GAGVSQSPSNKVTEKGKDVELRCDPISGHTALYWYRQSLGQGLEFLIYFQGNSAPDKSGLPSDRFSAERTGGSVSTLTIQRTQQEDSAVYLCASSPGGNTIYFGEGSWLTVV.

About this clone itself: Other DNA variants within this sample encode the same CDR3. The genes are TRBV4-2 and TRBJ1-1; 7 nucleotides agree with TRBD1. The CDR3 loop spans 17 amino acids. Losses at the gene ends were 2 bases for V and 4 bases for J; bases not matched to a gene: 13. Germline V gene lookup returns CDR1 LGHNA and CDR2 YNFKEQ. DNA of the CDR3: TGTGCCAGCAGCCAATGGACAGGTTGGGGGAGTGGCACTGAAGCTTTCTTT. Protein: CASSQWTGWGSGTEAFF.

The V call is TRBV7-9, the J call TRBJ1-1, with D perhaps TRBD1 (6 bases). The germline V gene has CDR1 SEHNR and CDR2 FQNEAQ (reference sequence). The CDR3 is made up of 12 amino acids. The germline V and J ends were trimmed by 5 bases and 6 bases, with 10 bases remaining between them. CDR3 protein: CASSLDSPEAFF. The CDR3 DNA reads TGTGCCAGCAGCCTGGACAGCCCTGAAGCTTTCTTT.

The rearrangement uses TRBV7-2 and TRBJ2-5; TRBD2 agrees at 9 bases. Unmatched junction bases numbered 6, after V lost 3 bases and J lost 4 bases. The CDR3 is made up of 15 amino acids. Germline-derived CDR1 and CDR2 are SGHTA and FQGNSA. The CDR3 spells CASSFPSGMGETQYF. The CDR3 DNA follows: TGTGCCAGCAGCTTCCCTAGCGGGATGGGAGAGACCCAGTACTTC.

The genes are TRBV7-8 and TRBJ2-7, with TRBD1 as a possible D gene (6 bases). This CDR3 has 16 residues. Germline V lookup: CDR1 SGHVS, CDR2 FQNEAQ. V was shortened by 2 bases and J by 1 base, with 15 bases between the two germline ends. In DNA form, the CDR3 reads TGTGCCAGCAGCTTAAGGAACTCCGGGACATCCTACGAGCAGTACTTC. It codes for CASSLRNSGTSYEQYF.

V and J are TRBV2 and TRBJ2-5; D remains unclear. V gave up 5 bases and J gave up 2 bases, with 9 bases separating them. Germline values: CDR1 SNHLY, CDR2 FYNNEI. The CDR3 runs 13 residues. In nucleotides, the CDR3 is TGTGCCAGCAGTATCAGGTTACAAGAGACCCAGTACTTC. Translated, it gives CASSIRLQETQYF.

The chain is built from TRBV5-1 and TRBJ1-2; D uncertain. Deletions cut 0 bases from V and 8 bases from J, with 8 bases between. The germline gives CDR1 SGHRS, CDR2 YFSETQ. The CDR3 loop spans 12 amino acids. CDR3 residues: CASSLDREGYTF. The CDR3 DNA follows: TGCGCCAGCAGCTTGGACAGAGAGGGCTACACCTTC.

This chain uses TRBV5-4 with TRBJ1-1; D may be TRBD1 (5 bases). Per the germline V gene, CDR1 is SGHNT and CDR2 is YYREEE (reference sequence). The CDR3 loop spans 14 amino acids. V was pared by 3 bases and J by 4 bases, with 13 bases between. The DNA of the CDR3 is TGTGCCAGCAGCTCCGGGACTAGAGGCACTGAAGCTTTCTTT. This sequence encodes CASSSGTRGTEAFF. Full variable domain (outside the CDR3, taken from reference TRBV5-4 and TRBJ1-1): ETGVTQSPTHLIKTRGQQVTLRCSSQSGHNTVSWYQQALGQGPQFIFQYYREEENGRGNFPPRFSGLQFPNYSSELNVNALELDDSALYLCASSSGTRGTEAFFGQGTRLTVV.

V is TRBV5-8 and J is TRBJ1-1; 8 nucleotides match TRBD1. V shed 3 bases, J shed 4 bases, and the junction held 14 bases outside the gene matches. CDR1 is SGHTS and CDR2 is YDEGEE in the germline V gene. CDR3 size: 17 residues. CDR3 sequence reads: CASSSRTGTVEATEAFF. CDR3 nucleotides: TGTGCCAGCAGCTCCCGGACAGGGACCGTTGAGGCCACTGAAGCTTTCTTT.

V gene TRBV6-5 combines with J gene TRBJ1-1, with D tentatively TRBD1 (5 bases). CDR1 is MNHEY, CDR2 SVGAGI, per germline. Trimming cost V 5 bases and J 2 bases, with 12 bases left between them. The CDR3 spans 14 residues. The CDR3 here is CASSLRTPNTEAFF. DNA of the CDR3: TGTGCCAGCAGTCTGAGGACACCCAACACTGAAGCTTTCTTT.